This TCR beta chain was identified in a study of blood T cell repertoires in COVID-19. Overall study: From the United States, Italy and Spain came samples of acute and convalescent COVID-19. T cells, B-cell-depleted T cells, or PBMCs supplied cDNA or gDNA.

Measured with immunoSEQ multiplex PCR; TCRdb has only the in-frame clones, and not every one. Of hundreds of thousands of clones in the sample, 85% to 90% were seen once. Germline loops: CDR1 LGHNA, CDR2 YNFKEQ. The ends lost 0 bases at V and 3 bases at J; junction bases unmatched: 11. The CDR3 covers 20 residues. This clone was counted a single time. Patients from Seattle were sampled longitudinally, starting during active infection. The chain joins TRBV4-2 to TRBJ2-2, with 12 bases lining up with TRBD2. Sample: peripheral blood. The TCR was taken from a woman aged 30 to 39 with COVID-19, enrolled during active disease. CDR3: CASSQEGWLAGGRDTGELFF. The CDR3 DNA sequence: TGTGCCAGCAGCCAAGAAGGGTGGCTAGCGGGGGGGCGCGACACCGGGGAGCTGTTTTTT.